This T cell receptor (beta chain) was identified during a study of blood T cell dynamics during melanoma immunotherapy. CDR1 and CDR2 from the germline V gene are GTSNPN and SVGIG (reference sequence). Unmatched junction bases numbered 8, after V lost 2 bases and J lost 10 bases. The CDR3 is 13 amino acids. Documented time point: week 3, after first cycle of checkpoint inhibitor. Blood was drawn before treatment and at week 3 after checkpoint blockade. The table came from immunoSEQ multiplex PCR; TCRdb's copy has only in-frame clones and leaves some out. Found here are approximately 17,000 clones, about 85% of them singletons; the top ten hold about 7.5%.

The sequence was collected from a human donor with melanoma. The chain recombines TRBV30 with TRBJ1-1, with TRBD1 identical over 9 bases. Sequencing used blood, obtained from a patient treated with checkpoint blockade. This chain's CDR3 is CAWSLTDRGRAFF. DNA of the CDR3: TGTGCCTGGAGTTTAACGGACAGGGGAAGAGCTTTCTTT. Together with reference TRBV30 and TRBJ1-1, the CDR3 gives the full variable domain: SQTIHQWPATLVQPVGSPLSLECTVEGTSNPNLYWYRQAAGRGLQLLFYSVGIGQISSEVPQNLSASRPQDRQFILSSKKLLLSDSGFYLCAWSLTDRGRAFFGQGTRLTVV.